Below, one T cell receptor (beta chain) is given with its context. Antigen unknown. This sample was included in a study of shared clonotypes between healthy human individuals. Study-level points and caveats: The donor pool, a small one, limited the genetic and exposure-history diversity represented. Blood alone was sampled, and tissue repertoires likely differ.

In germline, CDR1 is LGHNA, CDR2 YNFKEQ. V dropped 0 bases and J dropped 6 bases, with 14 bases sitting between them. The CDR3 extends over 15 amino acids. The method was immunoSEQ multiplex PCR; TCRdb's version includes in-frame clones alone and lacks a portion of them. Of roughly 500,000 clones listed, approximately 81% were seen once; the top ten hold about 12%. Adult Caucasians living in Nashville, Tennessee made up all of the donors. Specimen: PBMCs. The chain joins TRBV4-2 to TRBJ2-5; D may be TRBD2 (6 bases). This clonotype originated in a woman aged 40 to 55 in good health. Some clones in this sample may be carry-over from other donors' samples. CDR3: CASSQEPREGKTQYF. In DNA, the CDR3 is TGTGCCAGCAGCCAAGAACCGCGGGAAGGAAAGACCCAGTACTTC.